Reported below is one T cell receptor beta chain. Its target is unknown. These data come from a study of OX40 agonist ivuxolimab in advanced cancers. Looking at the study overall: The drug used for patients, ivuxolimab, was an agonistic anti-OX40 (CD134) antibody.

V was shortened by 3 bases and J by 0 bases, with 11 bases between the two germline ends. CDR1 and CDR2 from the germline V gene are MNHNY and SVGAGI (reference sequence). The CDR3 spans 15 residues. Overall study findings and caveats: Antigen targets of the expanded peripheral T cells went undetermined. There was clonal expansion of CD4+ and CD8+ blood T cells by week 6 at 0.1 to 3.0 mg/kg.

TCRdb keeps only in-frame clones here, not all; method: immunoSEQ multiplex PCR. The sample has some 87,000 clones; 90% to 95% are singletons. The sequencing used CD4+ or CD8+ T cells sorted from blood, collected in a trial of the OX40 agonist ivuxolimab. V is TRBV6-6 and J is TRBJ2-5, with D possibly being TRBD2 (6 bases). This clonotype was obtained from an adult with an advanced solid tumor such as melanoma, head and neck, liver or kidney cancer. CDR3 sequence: CASSYGRSYQETQYF. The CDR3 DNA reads TGTGCCAGCAGTTATGGGAGGTCGTACCAAGAGACCCAGTACTTC.